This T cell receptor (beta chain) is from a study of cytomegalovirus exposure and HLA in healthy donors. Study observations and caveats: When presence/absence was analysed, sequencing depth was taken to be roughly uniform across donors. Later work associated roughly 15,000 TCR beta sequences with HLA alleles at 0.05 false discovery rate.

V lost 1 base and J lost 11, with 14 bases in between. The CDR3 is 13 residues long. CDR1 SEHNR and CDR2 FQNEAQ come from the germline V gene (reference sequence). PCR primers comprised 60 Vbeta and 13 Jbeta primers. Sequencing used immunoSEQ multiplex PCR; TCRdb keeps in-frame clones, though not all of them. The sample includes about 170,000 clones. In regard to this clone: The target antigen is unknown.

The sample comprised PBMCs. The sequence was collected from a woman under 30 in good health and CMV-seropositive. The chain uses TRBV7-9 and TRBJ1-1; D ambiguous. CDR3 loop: CASSLDWREGAFF. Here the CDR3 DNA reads TGTGCCAGCAGCTTAGATTGGCGGGAGGGTGCTTTCTTT.